These 18 T cell receptor beta chains were all obtained from the same sample, sequenced in a study of cytotoxic CD8 clonotypes in ibrutinib-treated CLL. The assay was immunoSEQ multiplex PCR, and TCRdb's table has in-frame clones only and misses some. Of some 140,000 clones listed, 75% to 95% were seen once; the top ten hold 10% to 13%. The starting material was PBMCs, obtained after 12 months of ibrutinib treatment. These receptors were taken from a human donor with chronic lymphocytic leukemia.

A remark on this clone: Relative to the germline gene, one junction end is altered; a read error may explain this. The chain carries TRBV28 and TRBJ1-2, with D possibly being TRBD1 (5 bases). Germline loops: CDR1 MDHEN, CDR2 SYDVKM. This CDR3 region has 14 residues. The CDR3 DNA follows: TGTGCCAGCACTCGGGGGGACCCAAACTTTGGCTACACCTTC. Translation: CASTRGDPNFGYTF.

This clone has only one observation. The J gene is TRBJ1-1, the V gene TRBV20-1; weak D call: TRBD1 (5 bases). Looked up from germline, CDR1 is DFQATT and CDR2 is SNEGSKA (reference sequence). The CDR3 loop spans 11 amino acids. CDR3 coding DNA: TGCAGGGCGGGGGGAGGCACTGAAGCTTTCTTT. Translation gives CRAGGGTEAFF.

The genes are TRBV5-1 and TRBJ1-1, with a tentative D call TRBD1 (6 bases). CDR3 length equals 13 residues. Trimming stripped 3 bases from V and 5 bases from J, with 11 bases between. The germline V gene encodes CDR1 SGHRS and CDR2 YFSETQ. CDR3 sequence (DNA): TGCGCCAGCAGCTCATCAGGGGTGACTGAAGCTTTCTTT. This sequence encodes CASSSSGVTEAFF.

The rearrangement joins TRBV27 to TRBJ2-7, with D possibly matching TRBD2 (5 bases). This CDR3 contains 14 residues. Between the trimmed V and J ends, which lost 5 bases and 3 bases, there was a span of 14 bases. Germline CDR1 and CDR2: MNHEY and SMNVEV (reference sequence). CDR3: CASSPRTRVYEQYF. The CDR3 DNA reads as TGTGCCAGCAGTCCCCGAACTAGGGTCTACGAGCAGTACTTC.

The chain is built from TRBV15 and TRBJ2-2; 7 nucleotides agree with TRBD1. The CDR3 extends over 14 amino acids. Germline V gene data show CDR1 as LNHNV and CDR2 as YYDKDF (reference sequence). Losses at the gene ends were 4 bases for V and 7 bases for J; bases not matched to a gene: 6. CDR3 in DNA: TGTGCCACCAGCAAAGACAGGGCGAACGGGGAGCTGTTTTTT. Translation: CATSKDRANGELFF.

The V gene is TRBV27, the J gene TRBJ2-4, with D perhaps TRBD2 (6 bases). The CDR3 consists of 13 residues. V gave up 4 bases and J gave up 13 bases, with 17 bases separating them. Germline lookup yields CDR1 MNHEY and CDR2 SMNVEV (reference sequence). CDR3 loop: CASSSPLEGKQYF. CDR3 sequence (DNA): TGTGCCAGCAGTTCTCCCTTGGAGGGGAAACAGTACTTC.

V usage is TRBV5-8 and J usage is TRBJ2-7; D uncertain. Trimming removed 0 bases from V and 1 base from J, with 5 bases in between. CDR1 is SGHTS and CDR2 is YDEGEE in the germline V gene. CDR3 length: 13 residues. Here the CDR3 reads CASSLGSSYEQYF. The CDR3, as DNA: TGTGCCAGCAGCTTGGGGTCGTCCTACGAGCAGTACTTC. Using reference TRBV5-8 and TRBJ2-7 for the parts outside the CDR3, the full variable domain is EAGVTQSPTHLIKTRGQQATLRCSPISGHTSVYWYQQALGLGLQFLLWYDEGEERNRGNFPPRFSGRQFPNYSSELNVNALELEDSALYLCASSLGSSYEQYFGPGTRLTVT.

This sequence joins TRBV19 and TRBJ2-7; weak D call: TRBD1 (6 bases). Trimming left V 5 bases short and J 0 bases short, with 11 bases between. The CDR3 length is 14 residues. Germline lookup yields CDR1 LNHDA and CDR2 SQIVND (reference sequence). The CDR3 protein is CASSAGTNSYEQYF. The CDR3 nucleotides are TGTGCCAGTAGTGCCGGGACAAACTCCTACGAGCAGTACTTC.

This chain connects TRBV7-9 to TRBJ2-5; D might be TRBD1 (5 bases). Trimming took off 5 bases at V and 3 bases at J, with 13 bases between the two ends. The CDR3 contains 14 residues. Germline V gives CDR1 SEHNR, CDR2 FQNEAQ (reference sequence). CDR3 sequence reads: CASSTSQGKETQYF. The CDR3 region has the DNA TGTGCCAGCAGCACATCGCAGGGTAAAGAGACCCAGTACTTC.

This chain links TRBV28 with TRBJ2-2; TRBD1 aligns across 9 bases. CDR3 length equals 18 residues. Germline loops: CDR1 MDHEN, CDR2 SYDVKM. The V and J ends lost 7 bases and 4 bases, in that order; junction bases with no gene match: 16. CDR3 sequence: CASNPRGTGRLITGELFF. The CDR3 DNA follows: TGTGCCAGCAACCCTCGTGGGACAGGGCGACTCATCACCGGGGAGCTGTTTTTT.

This clone came up once. The chain carries TRBV29-1 and TRBJ1-2, with D unclear. Trimming cost V 7 bases and J 5 bases, with 20 bases left between them. This CDR3 is 14 amino acids long. Germline V lookup: CDR1 SQVTM, CDR2 ANQGSEA. The CDR3 DNA reads as TGCAGCGCCCACTTCTCGGGCGCCTCTTATGGCTACACCTTC. This translates into CSAHFSGASYGYTF.

The CDR3 nucleotides are TGTGCCAGCAGTGAAAGTTACAGGGATCACTATGGCTACACCTTC. Amino acid sequence: CASSESYRDHYGYTF. The genes are TRBV25-1 and TRBJ1-2, with D tentatively TRBD1 (6 bases). This CDR3 has 15 amino acids. Between the trimmed V and J ends, which lost 2 bases and 3 bases, there was a span of 13 bases. Germline CDR1 reads MGHDK; CDR2 reads SYGVNS.

This clone was observed once. The CDR3 bases are TGTGCCACTCGGGCGGCGGACCTCTCTATGGAGCAGTTCTTC. It translates to CATRAADLSMEQFF. The rearrangement joins TRBV6-5 to TRBJ2-1; D unclear. Trimming took 10 bases from V and 10 from J, leaving 23 bases between them. Germline values: CDR1 MNHEY, CDR2 SVGAGI. CDR3 length equals 14 residues.

The V call is TRBV27, the J call TRBJ2-3; the match to TRBD2 covers 11 bases. Germline CDR1 reads MNHEY; CDR2 reads SMNVEV (reference sequence). After removal of 3 bases from V and 3 bases from J, the junction contained 8 bases not matched to a gene. CDR3 length equals 17 residues. The CDR3 DNA reads TGTGCCAGCAGTTTTGGGCTAGCGGGAGGTCAGACAGATACGCAGTATTTT. Translated: CASSFGLAGGQTDTQYF.

This chain uses TRBV7-8 with TRBJ2-7, with 7 nucleotides matching TRBD1. The CDR3 is made up of 14 amino acids. Germline V gene lookup returns CDR1 SGHVS and CDR2 FQNEAQ. Unmatched junction bases numbered 5, after V lost 5 bases and J lost 1 base. CDR3 loop: CASSVRGNSYEQYF. CDR3 DNA: TGTGCCAGCAGCGTCAGGGGGAATTCCTACGAGCAGTACTTC. Full variable domain (missing parts from reference TRBV7-8 and TRBJ2-7): GAGVSQSPRYKVAKRGQDVALRCDPISGHVSLFWYQQALGQGPEFLTYFQNEAQLDKSGLPSDRFFAERPEGSVSTLKIQRTQQEDSAVYLCASSVRGNSYEQYFGPGTRLTVT.

The chain joins TRBV2 to TRBJ1-1; D is possibly TRBD1 (6 bases). The length of the CDR3 is 14 residues. Germline V gene data show CDR1 as SNHLY and CDR2 as FYNNEI. Trimming took 2 bases from V and 5 from J, leaving 12 bases between them. Here the CDR3 reads CASSETEGGTEAFF. CDR3 DNA: TGTGCCAGCAGTGAAACTGAAGGGGGGACTGAAGCTTTCTTT.

The rearrangement uses TRBV27 and TRBJ2-1, with a tentative D call TRBD2 (6 bases). Deletions cut 2 bases from V and 10 bases from J, with 12 bases between. Germline CDR1 reads MNHEY; CDR2 reads SMNVEV (reference sequence). This CDR3 is 13 amino acids long. CDR3: CASSLGRAGEQFF. The CDR3 DNA reads as TGTGCCAGCAGTTTAGGGCGGGCGGGGGAGCAGTTCTTC.

Note on this clone: At the DNA level, this CDR3 is encoded by other sequences in the same sample as well. The chain carries TRBV18 and TRBJ2-7; no firm D call. Germline V gene data show CDR1 as KGHSH and CDR2 as LQKENI. V lost 2 bases to trimming and J lost 0 bases, with 5 bases between them. The CDR3 covers 13 residues. CDR3 DNA sequence: TGTGCCAGCTCACCAGCGAGCTCCTACGAGCAGTACTTC. Its translation is CASSPASSYEQYF.